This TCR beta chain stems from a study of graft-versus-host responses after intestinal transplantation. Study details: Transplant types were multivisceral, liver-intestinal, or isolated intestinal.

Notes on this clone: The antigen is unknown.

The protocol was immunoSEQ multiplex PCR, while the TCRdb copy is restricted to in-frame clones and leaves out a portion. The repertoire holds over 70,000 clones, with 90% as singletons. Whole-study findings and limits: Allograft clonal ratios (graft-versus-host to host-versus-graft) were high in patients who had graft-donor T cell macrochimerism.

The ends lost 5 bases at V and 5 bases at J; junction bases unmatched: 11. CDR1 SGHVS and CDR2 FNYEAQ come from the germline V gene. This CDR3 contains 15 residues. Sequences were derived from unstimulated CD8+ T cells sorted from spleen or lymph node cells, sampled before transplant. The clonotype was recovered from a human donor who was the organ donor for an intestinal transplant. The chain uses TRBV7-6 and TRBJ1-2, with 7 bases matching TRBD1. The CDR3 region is CASSPSGGQLYGYTF. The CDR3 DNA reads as TGTGCCAGCAGCCCAAGTGGGGGACAGCTATATGGCTACACCTTC.